The 3 T cell receptor beta chains given below trace back to one sample, sequenced in a study of cytomegalovirus exposure and HLA in healthy donors (dated by TCRdb to about 2017). Library construction relied on the immunoSEQ multiplex PCR assay. The multiplex PCR relied on a mix of 60 forward primers for TCR Vbeta segments and 13 reverse primers for TCR Jbeta segments. Sourced from immuneACCESS, this table was stored by TCRdb with only in-frame sequences that have V and J called. A share of the clones is absent; for the studies checked, an unresolved V gene accounts for under half, and the remainder has no known explanation. The table of this sample itemizes approximately 210,000 clones. 0.75% to 1% of the sample comes from the top ten. The sample comprised PBMCs. These receptors came from a woman in her twenties or thirties in good health and CMV-seropositive.

The chain is built from TRBV7-6 and TRBJ2-7; possible D gene TRBD1, 6 bases. The CDR3 spans 13 residues. From germline, CDR1 is SGHVS and CDR2 FNYEAQ. V gave up 3 bases and J gave up 6 bases, with 12 bases separating them. CDR3 in amino acids: CASSLADSSEQYF. The CDR3 coding sequence is TGTGCCAGCAGCTTGGCGGACAGCAGCGAGCAGTACTTC.

The chain recombines TRBV6-1 with TRBJ2-5, with TRBD2 identical over 12 bases. After removal of 3 bases from V and 4 bases from J, the junction contained 9 bases not matched to a gene. The CDR3 is 17 amino acids. Germline V gene sequence: CDR1 MNHNS, CDR2 SASEGT. The CDR3 nucleotides read TGTGCCAGCAGTGATAGACTAGCGGGGGCTTTACGAGAGACCCAGTACTTC. Protein product: CASSDRLAGALRETQYF.

V is TRBV25-1 and J is TRBJ1-4, with 9 bases lining up with TRBD1. V trimming: 5 bases; J trimming: 10 bases; junction bases outside the gene matches: 8. Germline V CDR1 and CDR2: MGHDK, SYGVNS. The CDR3 is made up of 14 amino acids. The CDR3 is CASSQTGGQGKLFF. The CDR3 DNA sequence: TGTGCCAGCAGTCAGACAGGGGGACAGGGAAAACTGTTTTTT.